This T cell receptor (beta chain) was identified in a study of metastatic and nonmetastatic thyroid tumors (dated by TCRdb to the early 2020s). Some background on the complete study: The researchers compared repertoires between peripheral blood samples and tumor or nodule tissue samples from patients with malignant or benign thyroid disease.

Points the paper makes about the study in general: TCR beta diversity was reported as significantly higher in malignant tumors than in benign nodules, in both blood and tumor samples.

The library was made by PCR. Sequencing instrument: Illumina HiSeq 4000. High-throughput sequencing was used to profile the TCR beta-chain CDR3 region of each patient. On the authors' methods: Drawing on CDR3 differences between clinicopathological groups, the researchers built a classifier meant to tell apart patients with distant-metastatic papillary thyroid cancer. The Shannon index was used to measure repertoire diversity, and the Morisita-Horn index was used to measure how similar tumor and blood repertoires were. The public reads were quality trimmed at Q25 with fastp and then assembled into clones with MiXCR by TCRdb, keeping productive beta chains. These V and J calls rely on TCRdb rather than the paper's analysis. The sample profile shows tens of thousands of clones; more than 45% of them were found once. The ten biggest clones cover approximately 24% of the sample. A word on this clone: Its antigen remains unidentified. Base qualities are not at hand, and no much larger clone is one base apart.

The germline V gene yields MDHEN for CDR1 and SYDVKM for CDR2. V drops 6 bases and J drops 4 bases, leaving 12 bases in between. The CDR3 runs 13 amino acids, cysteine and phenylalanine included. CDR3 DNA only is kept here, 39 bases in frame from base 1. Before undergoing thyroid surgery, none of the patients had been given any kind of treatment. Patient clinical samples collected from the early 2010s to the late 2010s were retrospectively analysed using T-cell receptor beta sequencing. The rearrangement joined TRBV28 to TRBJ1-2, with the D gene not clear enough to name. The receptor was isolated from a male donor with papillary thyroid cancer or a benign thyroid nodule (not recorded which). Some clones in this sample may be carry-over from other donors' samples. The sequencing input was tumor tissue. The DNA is TGTGCCAGCAGCTCACCTGCTGGCTATGGCTACACCTTC. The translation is CASSSPAGYGYTF.